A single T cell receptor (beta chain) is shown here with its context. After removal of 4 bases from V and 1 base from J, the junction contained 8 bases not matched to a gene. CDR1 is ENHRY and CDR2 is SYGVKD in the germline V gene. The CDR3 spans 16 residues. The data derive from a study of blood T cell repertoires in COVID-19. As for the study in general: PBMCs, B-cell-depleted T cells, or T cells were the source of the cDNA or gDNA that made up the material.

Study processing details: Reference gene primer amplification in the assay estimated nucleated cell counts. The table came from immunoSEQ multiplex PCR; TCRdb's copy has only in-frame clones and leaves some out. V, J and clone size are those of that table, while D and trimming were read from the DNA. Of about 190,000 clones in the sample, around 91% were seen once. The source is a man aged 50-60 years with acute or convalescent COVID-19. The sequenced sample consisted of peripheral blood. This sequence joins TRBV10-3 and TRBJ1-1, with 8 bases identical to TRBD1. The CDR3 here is CAISVLPGGGNTEAFF. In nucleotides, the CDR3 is TGTGCCATCAGTGTCTTGCCAGGGGGCGGGAACACTGAAGCTTTCTTT.